The 12 T cell receptor beta chains below all came from one sample that was sequenced in a study of shared clonotypes between healthy human individuals. Assay: immunoSEQ multiplex PCR; the TCRdb copy retains only in-frame clones and omits some. The table lists approximately 2.3 million clones, 90% to 95% of them singletons. Sequencing input: naive CD4+ T cells from PBMCs. The sample's subset: CD45RA+ positively selected. The receptors were sampled from a man between 18 and 29 years old in good health. Some clones in this sample may be carry-over from other donors' samples.

V gene TRBV10-1 combines with J gene TRBJ2-6; D is unclear. The length of the CDR3 is 14 residues. The germline gives CDR1 WNHNN, CDR2 SYGVQD (reference sequence). Trimming left V 4 bases short and J 0 bases short, with 4 bases between. The DNA of the CDR3 is TGCGCCAGCAGTGCGGACTCTGGGGCCAACGTCCTGACTTTC. Protein product: CASSADSGANVLTF.

The chain uses TRBV28 and TRBJ2-1, with D hard to call. There are 14 residues in the CDR3. Trimming cost V 2 bases and J 6 bases, with 11 bases left between them. Looked up from germline, CDR1 is MDHEN and CDR2 is SYDVKM. For the CDR3, the DNA is TGTGCCAGCAGTTTAAACGGACCGCCCAATGAGCAGTTCTTC. Residues: CASSLNGPPNEQFF.

The chain uses TRBV2 and TRBJ2-3; 9 nucleotides agree with TRBD1. Germline trimming cut 6 bases from V and 3 bases from J; bases unmatched to any gene: 7. The CDR3 covers 15 residues. The V gene's germline CDR1 is SNHLY and CDR2 FYNNEI. CDR3 sequence: CASRGDRVGTDTQYF. CDR3 DNA: TGTGCCAGCAGGGGGGACAGGGTCGGTACAGATACGCAGTATTTT.

The chain links TRBV28 to TRBJ1-5; 8 bases align to TRBD1. V dropped 6 bases and J dropped 4; count of bases not matched to a gene: 11. CDR1 is MDHEN, CDR2 SYDVKM, per germline. The CDR3 is 16 amino acids. The CDR3 sequence is CASSRNRRQGNQPQHF. In nucleotides, the CDR3 is TGTGCCAGCAGCCGCAACCGCCGACAGGGGAATCAGCCCCAGCATTTT.

CDR3 in DNA: TGTGCCAGCAGCTCGGGACGGGGAACTTCTAACTATGGCTACACCTTC. Its protein product is CASSSGRGTSNYGYTF. J is TRBJ1-2 and V is TRBV5-4, with D perhaps TRBD1 (5 bases). V dropped 3 bases and J dropped 0 bases, with 15 bases sitting between them. The CDR3 consists of 16 residues. Germline V CDR1 and CDR2: SGHNT, YYREEE (reference sequence).

The chain combines TRBV6-4 with TRBJ2-1, with D possibly being TRBD1 (5 bases). This CDR3 is 13 amino acids long. CDR1 is MRHNA, CDR2 SNTAGT, per germline. Trimming took 10 bases from V and 6 from J, leaving 16 bases between them. The CDR3 region is CATKQDAFNEQFF. CDR3 nucleotides: TGTGCCACCAAACAGGATGCCTTCAATGAGCAGTTCTTC.

This chain connects TRBV19 to TRBJ2-3, with 8 positions matching TRBD2. V was clipped by 5 bases and J by 0 bases; unmatched bases: 7. The CDR3 totals 16 residues. CDR1 and CDR2 from the germline V gene are LNHDA and SQIVND (reference sequence). CDR3 bases: TGTGCCAGTAGTGCGGTAGCGGGAACTAGCACAGATACGCAGTATTTT. This encodes CASSAVAGTSTDTQYF. The entire variable domain, with the rest obtained from reference TRBV19 and TRBJ2-3, is as follows: DGGITQSPKYLFRKEGQNVTLSCEQNLNHDAMYWYRQDPGQGLRLIYYSQIVNDFQKGDIAEGYSVSREKKESFPLTVTSAQKNPTAFYLCASSAVAGTSTDTQYFGPGTRLTVL.

This sequence joins TRBV6-4 and TRBJ2-3; D gene unclear. Germline CDR1 reads MRHNA; CDR2 reads SNTAGT. The V end lost 3 bases, the J end lost 4 bases, and 8 bases lay between the germline ends. The CDR3 is 13 residues long. CDR3 loop: CASSEVRADTQYF. The CDR3 DNA follows: TGTGCCAGCAGTGAAGTTAGAGCAGATACGCAGTATTTT.

The V and J genes are TRBV2 and TRBJ2-2; D not certain. V lost 7 bases to trimming and J lost 3 bases, with 9 bases between them. The CDR3 totals 13 residues. Looked up from germline, CDR1 is SNHLY and CDR2 is FYNNEI. The CDR3 reads CASKGSYTGELFF. The CDR3 region has the DNA TGTGCCAGCAAAGGCAGTTACACCGGGGAGCTGTTTTTT.

This clone was seen a single time. The chain is built from TRBV11-2 and TRBJ2-5; D is ambiguous. The DNA end is a closer match to TRBJ2-7, so the J assignment may be wrong. The length of the CDR3 is 13 residues. Germline values: CDR1 SGHAT, CDR2 FQNNGV. CDR3 amino acids: CASSFLGPYEQYF. The CDR3 nucleotides read TGTGCCAGCAGCTTCCTTGGCCCCTACGAGCAGTACTTC.

The DNA of the CDR3 is TGTGCGAGCCGTCTCGATGAGCAGTTCTTC. This sequence encodes CASRLDEQFF. The chain joins TRBV28 to TRBJ2-1; D is ambiguous. CDR1 and CDR2 (germline): MDHEN, SYDVKM. The CDR3 is 10 residues long. Full variable domain (rest looked up from reference TRBV28 and TRBJ2-1): DVKVTQSSRYLVKRTGEKVFLECVQDMDHENMFWYRQDPGLGLRLIYFSYDVKMKEKGDIPEGYSVSREKKERFSLILESASTNQTSMYLCASRLDEQFFGPGTRLTVL.

The J gene is TRBJ2-3, the V gene TRBV2; D call uncertain. V dropped 8 bases and J dropped 0 bases, with 9 bases sitting between them. CDR1 and CDR2 (germline): SNHLY, FYNNEI. The CDR3 is made up of 13 amino acids. This CDR3 is CASGSLSTDTQYF. CDR3 nucleotides: TGTGCCAGCGGTAGCCTAAGCACAGATACGCAGTATTTT.